Sequencing of this T cell receptor beta chain was carried out in a study of STAT5B mutations in CD4+ large granular lymphocyte leukemia. Buffy coats from healthy blood donors served as controls. Study results and caveats: Compared with healthy controls (2/35), patient top clones favored TRBV06 (8/27).

The table came from immunoSEQ multiplex PCR; TCRdb's copy has only in-frame clones and leaves some out. This table holds fewer than 35,000 clones, about 70% found once. As to this clone: The target antigen is unknown.

V lost 5 bases and J lost 4, with 14 bases in between. This CDR3 has 14 residues. Germline loops: CDR1 SEHNR, CDR2 FQNEAQ (reference sequence). The sequencing input was CD4+ T cells from blood buffy coats. The gene calls are TRBV7-9 and TRBJ2-5; D gene uncertain. The source is a human donor in good health. Here the CDR3 reads CASSPPNVPETQYF. In DNA form, the CDR3 reads TGTGCCAGCAGCCCCCCCAACGTTCCAGAGACCCAGTACTTC.